The clone carrying this T cell receptor (beta chain) was recorded a few times. No antigen is known for it. TCR beta cDNA libraries included unique molecular identifiers. Between roughly 1 and 10 million T cells gave rise to hundreds of thousands of cDNA molecules. Using its own MiXCR run on the PCR reads, TCRdb lists one record per CDR3 protein. The sample has 650,000 to 900,000 distinct CDR3 sequences; approximately 44% are singletons. This entry comes from a study of post-analysis software for immune sequencing data. Study-wide context: The cohort encompassed relapsing-remitting, secondary progressive and progressive-relapsing multiple sclerosis disease courses.

General study findings and limits: Samples from a shared batch, those prepared together, strongly co-clustered by F measure. Among five TRBV segments more frequent in patients than controls were TRBV5-6, TRBV5-1 and TRBV20-1.

With 3 bases removed from V and 6 bases from J, the gap between germline ends came to 9 bases. Germline CDR1 and CDR2: DFQATT and SNEGSKA (reference sequence). This CDR3 has 12 amino acids. Sequencing was carried out using blood. This clonotype was sampled from a girl under 18 with multiple sclerosis. The V gene is TRBV20-1, the J gene TRBJ2-1; D might be TRBD2 (6 bases). This chain's CDR3 is CSASGGANEQFF. Here the CDR3 DNA reads TGCAGTGCTAGTGGCGGGGCCAATGAGCAGTTCTTC.